This T cell receptor (beta chain) was sequenced in a study of blood T cell repertoires in COVID-19. Across the study: Italy, Spain and the United States were the sources of the convalescent and acute COVID-19 samples.

With 4 bases clipped from V and 5 bases from J, the junction kept 9 bases outside the gene matches. This CDR3 contains 15 residues. CDR1 is LNHDA and CDR2 is SQIVND in the germline V gene (reference sequence). Original methodology: Using reference gene primer amplification, nucleated cell counts were estimated. TCRdb's copy holds only in-frame clones and misses some; the assay was immunoSEQ multiplex PCR. The DNA was the basis for D and trimming; V, J and clone size are from that table. In the table there are 30,000 to 35,000 clones, more than 75% of which are singletons. The specimen sequenced was peripheral blood. The rearrangement uses TRBV19 and TRBJ1-1; TRBD1 matches at 8 bases. This clonotype originated in a man aged 80 or over with active or convalescent COVID-19. The CDR3 nucleotides read TGTGCCAGTAGTACCCTTCTTGGACAGGGAACTGAAGCTTTCTTT. The encoded protein is CASSTLLGQGTEAFF.